The 22 T cell receptor beta chains below all came from one sample that was sequenced in a study of T-cell reconstitution after alpha-beta-depleted transplantation in children. TCRbeta library construction was performed incorporating unique molecular identifiers. Using its own MiXCR run on the PCR reads, TCRdb lists one record per CDR3 protein. Among 500,000 to 750,000 distinct CDR3 sequences, roughly 13% were seen once, and the ten largest hold approximately 2%. Sequencing was performed on PBMCs, mostly from graft donor cells, taken 360 days after TCRalphabeta/CD19-depleted stem cell transplant. The receptors were sampled from a male patient younger than 18 who had a stem cell transplant for acute myeloid leukemia, so the T cells may come from the graft donor.

The V gene is TRBV5-1, the J gene TRBJ2-7; perhaps TRBD2 as D (5 bases). Trimming stripped 0 bases from V and 5 bases from J, with 12 bases between. The length of the CDR3 is 14 residues. The germline V gene has CDR1 SGHRS and CDR2 YFSETQ. The CDR3 loop reads CASSLARGRDEQYF. The CDR3 coding sequence is TGCGCCAGCAGCTTGGCTCGGGGAAGGGACGAGCAGTACTTC.

The rearrangement uses TRBV20-1 and TRBJ2-7; D might be TRBD2 (6 bases). The CDR3 has 18 residues. CDR1 is DFQATT, CDR2 SNEGSKA, per germline (reference sequence). Trimming left V 0 bases short and J 3 bases short, with 24 bases between. For the CDR3, the DNA is TGCAGTGCTAGAGATTTTTTCGGCAGAGGAGGGAGACTCTACGAGCAGTACTTC. This codes for CSARDFFGRGGRLYEQYF.

This clonotype appeared a few times. Here the CDR3 DNA reads TGTGCCAGCAGCCCTGAGCTAGCGGCTACCACCGGGGAGCTGTTTTTT. It translates to CASSPELAATTGELFF. The chain is built from TRBV7-3 and TRBJ2-2; 7 positions match TRBD2. V dropped 5 bases and J dropped 4; count of bases not matched to a gene: 10. CDR1 is SGHTA and CDR2 is FQGTGA in the germline V gene. There are 16 residues in the CDR3.

This clonotype was seen only a few times. V and J are TRBV5-1 and TRBJ2-1, with 12 bases matching TRBD2. This CDR3 is 17 amino acids long. V lost 0 bases to trimming and J lost 4 bases; unmatched junction nucleotides: 5. Germline CDR1 SGHRS, CDR2 YFSETQ. DNA of the CDR3: TGCGCCAGCAGCTTGGGACTAGCGGGAGCGCTATACAATGAGCAGTTCTTC. Amino acid sequence: CASSLGLAGALYNEQFF. The complete variable domain, with remaining parts taken from reference TRBV5-1 and TRBJ2-1, reads KAGVTQTPRYLIKTRGQQVTLSCSPISGHRSVSWYQQTPGQGLQFLFEYFSETQRNKGNFPGRFSGRQFSNSRSEMNVSTLELGDSALYLCASSLGLAGALYNEQFFGPGTRLTVL.

In this sample, this clonotype turned up many times. The V and J genes are TRBV29-1 and TRBJ2-7; TRBD2 matches at 11 bases. Looked up from germline, CDR1 is SQVTM and CDR2 is ANQGSEA. Trimming took 5 bases from V and 7 from J; bases not matched to a gene: 7. The CDR3 is made up of 13 amino acids. The chain's CDR3 is CSVILAGVGEQYF. DNA for the CDR3: TGCAGCGTTATACTAGCGGGAGTCGGTGAGCAGTACTTC.

This chain uses TRBV29-1 with TRBJ2-1, with 9 bases aligning to TRBD2. V shed 6 bases and J 9 bases; nucleotides not matched to a gene: 18. CDR1 is SQVTM, CDR2 ANQGSEA, per germline. The CDR3 is made up of 16 amino acids. The CDR3 loop is CSVPPVEREDRIEQFF. CDR3 nucleotides: TGCAGCGTCCCCCCGGTGGAGCGGGAGGATAGGATTGAGCAGTTCTTC.

The table lists this clonotype with a few counts. The chain is built from TRBV5-1 and TRBJ1-5; maybe TRBD1 (6 bases). This CDR3 region has 15 residues. Germline assignment: CDR1 SGHRS and CDR2 YFSETQ. V shed 1 base and J shed 5 bases, with 13 bases lying between them. CDR3 coding DNA: TGCGCCAGCAGCTTGTGGGGGGCAGGTGATCAGCCCCAGCATTTT. This sequence encodes CASSLWGAGDQPQHF.

This clonotype was counted a few times. The V call is TRBV24-1, the J call TRBJ2-1; 13 bases map to TRBD2. The CDR3 runs to 17 residues. Germline CDR1 and CDR2: KGHDR and SFDVKD. Germline trimming cut 3 bases from V and 4 bases from J; bases unmatched to any gene: 5. The chain's CDR3 is CATSDTLAGGSYNEQFF. CDR3 nucleotide sequence: TGTGCCACCAGTGATACACTAGCGGGAGGGTCTTACAATGAGCAGTTCTTC.

In this sample, this clonotype turned up a few times. The gene calls are TRBV24-1 and TRBJ2-1; perhaps TRBD1 as D (5 bases). This CDR3 contains 16 residues. Looked up from germline, CDR1 is KGHDR and CDR2 is SFDVKD. Trimming took off 7 bases at V and 1 base at J, with 16 bases between the two ends. Here the CDR3 DNA reads TGTGCCACCAGCGACACAGGCCCTGATTCCTACAATGAGCAGTTCTTC. Protein: CATSDTGPDSYNEQFF.

This chain uses TRBV20-1 with TRBJ2-7; possibly TRBD2 for D (6 bases). The CDR3 covers 15 residues. V dropped 0 bases and J dropped 2 bases, with 14 bases sitting between them. Germline assignment: CDR1 DFQATT and CDR2 SNEGSKA (reference sequence). The CDR3 spells CSAREGTGGTYEQYF. The CDR3 bases are TGCAGTGCTAGAGAGGGGACTGGGGGGACCTACGAGCAGTACTTC.

This clonotype was seen a few times. The CDR3 DNA follows: TGTGCCAGCTCGGTGGGGGGCGACTCCCTCCACTTT. Translating gives CASSVGGDSLHF. V usage is TRBV9 and J usage is TRBJ1-6, with D perhaps TRBD1 (6 bases). V lost 7 bases and J 14 bases, leaving 16 bases between the germline ends. The CDR3 sequence is 12 residues long. From germline, CDR1 is SGDLS and CDR2 YYNGEE.

The table lists this clonotype with a few counts. The chain has TRBV29-1 and TRBJ2-7; TRBD1 aligns across 11 bases. Per germline, CDR1 SQVTM and CDR2 ANQGSEA. The V and J ends lost 7 bases and 4 bases, in that order; junction bases with no gene match: 9. This CDR3 is 14 amino acids long. CDR3 nucleotide sequence: TGCAGCGCCGGGGGGGACAGGGGGAAGTACGAGCAGTACTTC. Protein: CSAGGDRGKYEQYF.

This clonotype was found many times. The chain combines TRBV28 with TRBJ2-1, with D possibly matching TRBD1 (6 bases). Germline V gene sequence: CDR1 MDHEN, CDR2 SYDVKM. Between the trimmed V and J ends, which lost 5 bases and 7 bases, there was a span of 18 bases. This CDR3 has 15 amino acids. In DNA, the CDR3 is TGTGCCAGCAGTCTGGGGGTGTTGGGGGCAAATGAGCAGTTCTTC. Protein product: CASSLGVLGANEQFF.

The chain uses TRBV7-6 and TRBJ1-5, with a tentative D call TRBD1 (6 bases). The V and J ends lost 1 base and 1 base respectively, with 14 bases between them. This CDR3 comprises 17 residues. Germline-derived CDR1 and CDR2 are SGHVS and FNYEAQ. This CDR3 reads CASSLEAGAVSNQPQHF. Written as DNA, the CDR3 is TGTGCCAGCAGCTTAGAAGCGGGGGCAGTGAGCAATCAGCCCCAGCATTTT.

In this sample, this clonotype turned up many times. The chain links TRBV5-6 to TRBJ2-7; 10 bases line up with TRBD2. V was clipped by 0 bases and J by 3 bases; unmatched bases: 9. Germline V CDR1 and CDR2: SGHDT, YYEEEE. The CDR3 has 17 amino acids. CDR3 nucleotide sequence: TGTGCCAGCAGCTTGGTTCTTATGACTAGCGGGTACTACGAGCAGTACTTC. It encodes CASSLVLMTSGYYEQYF.

This clonotype was observed a few times. The rearrangement links TRBV3-1 to TRBJ2-1, with D tentatively TRBD2 (6 bases). The ends were cut back, 0 bases at V and 0 bases at J, with 21 bases in the middle. The CDR3 spans 20 residues. Germline assignment: CDR1 LGHDT and CDR2 YNNKEL (reference sequence). CDR3 residues: CASSQDFGGASRSSYNEQFF. The DNA of the CDR3 is TGTGCCAGCAGCCAAGATTTCGGGGGAGCTAGCCGGAGCTCCTACAATGAGCAGTTCTTC.

The chain carries TRBV7-3 and TRBJ2-3; the match to TRBD2 covers 7 bases. The CDR3 runs 16 residues. The germline V gene encodes CDR1 SGHTA and CDR2 FQGTGA. The junction had 5 bases not matched to a gene; V was cut back by 0 bases and J by 2 bases. In DNA form, the CDR3 reads TGTGCCAGCAGCTTAACGGTAGCGGGCTTCACAGATACGCAGTATTTT. This sequence encodes CASSLTVAGFTDTQYF.

The chain recombines TRBV20-1 with TRBJ2-5, with D possibly matching TRBD2 (6 bases). V was shortened by 6 bases and J by 5 bases, with 16 bases between the two germline ends. CDR3 size: 13 residues. Germline V gene sequence: CDR1 DFQATT, CDR2 SNEGSKA (reference sequence). The CDR3 protein is CSAGPWGEETQYF. CDR3 bases: TGCAGTGCCGGCCCGTGGGGGGAGGAGACCCAGTACTTC.

With respect to this clonotype: The junction shows a germline mismatch at one end, possibly a read error. J is TRBJ1-3 and V is TRBV7-2; tentative D call: TRBD1 (6 bases). CDR3 length: 15 residues. The germline V gene has CDR1 SGHTA and CDR2 FQGNSA. The CDR3 region has the DNA TGTTCCAGCAGCTTAGGACAGCCCTCTGGAAACACCATATATTTT. This sequence encodes CSSSLGQPSGNTIYF.

This clonotype came up many times. The chain employs TRBV20-1 and TRBJ2-1; TRBD2 agrees at 11 bases. Germline V gene lookup returns CDR1 DFQATT and CDR2 SNEGSKA (reference sequence). CDR3 length: 16 residues. J gave up 4 bases and V 0 bases, and 5 bases lay outside the gene matches. CDR3 protein: CSARDRLAGPYNEQFF. Here the CDR3 DNA reads TGCAGTGCTAGAGATCGACTAGCGGGACCTTACAATGAGCAGTTCTTC.

The rearrangement uses TRBV24-1 and TRBJ2-1; D possibly corresponds to TRBD2 (6 bases). The germline V gene has CDR1 KGHDR and CDR2 SFDVKD. The CDR3 sequence is 13 residues long. Trimming removed 9 bases from V and 7 bases from J, with 15 bases in between. CDR3 loop: CATQPATRNEQFF. In DNA, the CDR3 is TGTGCCACCCAACCGGCGACTAGAAATGAGCAGTTCTTC.

The chain joins TRBV7-9 to TRBJ2-5; the D gene is possibly TRBD1 (5 bases). Germline lookup yields CDR1 SEHNR and CDR2 FQNEAQ (reference sequence). V gave up 1 base and J gave up 3 bases, with 9 bases separating them. The CDR3 sequence is 14 residues long. CDR3 loop: CASSLDGAEETQYF. The CDR3 DNA is TGTGCCAGCAGCTTAGATGGGGCAGAAGAGACCCAGTACTTC.